What follows describes a single T cell receptor beta chain. The repertoire was sequenced with immunoSEQ multiplex PCR; TCRdb's copy has only in-frame clones and lacks some. The sample contains about 250,000 clones, roughly 87% of which appear only once. These data come from a study of blood T cell repertoires in COVID-19. The receptor was derived from a woman aged 40 to 49 who had recovered from COVID-19. Source material: peripheral blood.

CDR3 in DNA: TGTGCCAGCAGCTTGGAACCGGGGGTAGCGGGGGGTACGGAGACCCAGTACTTC. This encodes CASSLEPGVAGGTETQYF. The J gene is TRBJ2-5, the V gene TRBV5-5, with 10 bases lining up with TRBD2. Germline V gene data show CDR1 as SGHKS and CDR2 as YYEKEE (reference sequence). V shed 0 bases, J shed 5 bases, and the junction held 13 bases outside the gene matches. This CDR3 is 18 amino acids long.